These T cell receptor beta chains were read from a single sample in a study of T cell responses to AZD1222 COVID-19 vaccine. Some clones are missing from TCRdb's copy, which holds only in-frame ones; the method was immunoSEQ multiplex PCR. Found here are roughly 150,000 clones, 90% to 95% of them singletons; the top ten hold 1.5%. The sequences come from peripheral blood, collected 28 days after the second AZD1222 dose. Receptors originate from an adult who received the AZD1222 COVID-19 vaccine. CDR3s leave out the opening cysteine and the closing phenylalanine or tryptophan.

j_gene | v_gene | CDR3aa
TRBJ1-1 | TRBV7-9 | ASTKNRDTEAF
TRBJ2-7 | TRBV18 | ASSPDRVSYEQY
TRBJ1-6 | TRBV18 | ASSPRQENSPLH
TRBJ1-6 | TRBV6-5 | ASSYSMGTGGWPLH
TRBJ1-5 | TRBV7-2 | ARPLDQPQH
TRBJ2-7 | TRBV7-9 | ASSPPAGTRSLEQY
TRBJ2-7 | TRBV3-1/TRBV3-2 | ASSQGDEQY
TRBJ1-2 | TRBV24-1 | ATSESGTGYT
TRBJ2-7 | TRBV7-6 | ASSQGTGDSYEQY
TRBJ1-1 | TRBV19 | ASSWGTGANTEAF
TRBJ2-7 | TRBV4-2 | ASSQGPGWGSYEQY
TRBJ1-3 | TRBV18 | ASSTFQGGAGNTIY
TRBJ2-1 | TRBV4-2 | ASSQDGTGSSYNEQF
TRBJ1-4 | TRBV30 | AWSRRGGEKLF
TRBJ2-1 | TRBV19 | ASSMFTSGGSSYNEQF
TRBJ1-5 | TRBV7-2 | ASSFDSGGNQPQH
TRBJ2-1 | TRBV25-1 | ASSEGPSGSRYNEQF
TRBJ1-2 | TRBV9 | ASADRGRGYT
TRBJ2-7 | TRBV5-1 | ASSSLGTGYHEQY
TRBJ2-1 | TRBV18 | ASSPPEGGQF
TRBJ1-3 | TRBV3-1/TRBV3-2 | ASSQNPPGNTIY
TRBJ2-5 | TRBV30 | AWIPGFGGSVQETQY
TRBJ2-7 | TRBV5-4 | ASSSLWGTKPYEQY
TRBJ1-4 | TRBV19 | ASSTILNRETNEKLF
TRBJ1-2 | TRBV2 | ASISGILGYT
TRBJ1-2 | TRBV30 | AWSAPAGGFYGYT
TRBJ2-7 | TRBV9 | ASSRSGGSEQY
TRBJ1-1 | TRBV5-1 | ASSPRQVPREAF
TRBJ2-1 | TRBV9 | ASSGPGLATYNEQF
TRBJ2-5 | TRBV3-1/TRBV3-2 | ASSQWTSGTVETQY
TRBJ1-2 | TRBV18 | ASSPQTGIYYGYT
TRBJ2-1 | TRBV6-5 | ASSSTAYNEQF
TRBJ1-6 | TRBV6-6 | ASSYSGTGDSPLH
TRBJ1-1 | TRBV19 | ASSYRNTEAF
TRBJ2-3 | TRBV6-1 | ASSELSSFADTQY
TRBJ1-1 | TRBV5-1 | ASSLNPGTNTEAF
TRBJ2-2 | TRBV2 | ASSETGKGRTGELF
TRBJ1-6 | TRBV7-8 | ASSLGTGDLNSPLH
TRBJ1-1 | TRBV6-5 | ASSWGQGEAF
TRBJ2-3 | TRBV14 | ASTPALTDTQY
TRBJ1-1 | TRBV10-3 | AISESIANTEAF
TRBJ2-3 | TRBV7-6 | ASSPRREREPDTQY
TRBJ1-6 | TRBV4-2 | ASSQGSSYNSPLH
TRBJ2-7 | TRBV6-2/TRBV6-3 | ASSLAGSYEQY
TRBJ2-3 | TRBV19 | ASSADLTPDTQY
TRBJ2-1 | TRBV7-2 | ASSLARPDEQF
TRBJ2-5 | TRBV7-2 | ASSSAQPSSGQETQY
TRBJ1-4 | TRBV18 | ASSPAVATNEKLF